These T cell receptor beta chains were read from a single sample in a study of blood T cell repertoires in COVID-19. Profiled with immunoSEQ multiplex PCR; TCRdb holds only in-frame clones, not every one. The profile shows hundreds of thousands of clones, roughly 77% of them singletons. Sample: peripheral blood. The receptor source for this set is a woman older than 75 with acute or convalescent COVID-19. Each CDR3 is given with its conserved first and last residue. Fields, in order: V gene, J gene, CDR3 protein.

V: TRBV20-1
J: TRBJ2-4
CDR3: CSARQGNIQYF

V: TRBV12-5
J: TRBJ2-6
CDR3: CASGLVHIPGGISGANVLTF

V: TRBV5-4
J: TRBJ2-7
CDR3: CASSLTGATDEQYF

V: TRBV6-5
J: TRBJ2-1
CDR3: CASSYGLGPFF

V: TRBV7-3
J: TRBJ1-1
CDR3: CASSLQGGMNTEAFF

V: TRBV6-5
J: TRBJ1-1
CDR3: CASRSTGGVAEAFF

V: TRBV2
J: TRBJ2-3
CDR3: CASKGTGDTDTQYF

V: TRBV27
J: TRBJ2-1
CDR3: CASTPGQGRLPLQKQFF

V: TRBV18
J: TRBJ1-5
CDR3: CASSPRLEGGNQPQHF

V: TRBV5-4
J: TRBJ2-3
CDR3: CASSLFGSEDSTDTQYF

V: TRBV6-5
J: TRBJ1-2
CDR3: CASTRGYGYGYTF

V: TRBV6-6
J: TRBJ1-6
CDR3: CASSLTGLGGPNSPLHF

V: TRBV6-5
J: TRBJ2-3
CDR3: CANPDRGPDTQYF

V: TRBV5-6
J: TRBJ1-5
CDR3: CASSLGTDYQPQHF

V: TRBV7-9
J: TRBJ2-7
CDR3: CASSLAGTYEQYF

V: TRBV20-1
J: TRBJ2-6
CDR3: CSASAGGGATGANVLTF

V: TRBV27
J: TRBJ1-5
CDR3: CASRLEGYSNQPQHF